This is a list of T cell receptor beta chains from one sample in a study of T cells in Graves' hyperthyroidism and ophthalmopathy. TCRdb redid the calling of the multiplex PCR reads with MiXCR, one entry per CDR3 protein. Here the sample spans a few hundred thousand distinct CDR3 sequences, 15% to 18% being singletons. The sample was blood. These receptors were obtained from a woman under 40 with Graves' hyperthyroidism. The CDR3 runs from the conserved cysteine through the conserved F or W. Fields, in order: J gene, CDR3 length, V gene, D gene, clone size, CDR3 DNA, CDR3 protein. The D gene is left open where the match is weak. Clone size is given for some rows only: seen once, a few or many times, or a class if the clone is expanded.

j_call: TRBJ2-3; cdr3_length: 14; v_call: TRBV19; d_call: TRBD1; clone_size: few; cdr3_nt: TGTGCCAGTAGTCCCCAGGGGGCGAGTTATACGCAGTATTTT; cdr3_aa: CASSPQGASYTQYF
j_call: TRBJ1-1; cdr3_length: 13; v_call: TRBV7-9; d_call: .; clone_size: once; cdr3_nt: TGTGCCAGCAGCCTAACGCAGGGGACTGAAGCTCTCTTT; cdr3_aa: CASSLTQGTEALF
j_call: TRBJ1-3; cdr3_length: 16; v_call: TRBV5-1; d_call: TRBD1; clone_size: many; cdr3_nt: TGCGCCAGCAGCTTGGGACAGGGGAACTCTGGAAACACCATATATTTT; cdr3_aa: CASSLGQGNSGNTIYF
j_call: TRBJ2-4; cdr3_length: 18; v_call: TRBV4-3; d_call: .; clone_size: few; cdr3_nt: TGCGCCAGCAGCCCTGGACAGGGCGGGGGGGCGGCCAAAAACATTCAGTACTTC; cdr3_aa: CASSPGQGGGAAKNIQYF
j_call: TRBJ2-7; cdr3_length: 16; v_call: TRBV4-3; d_call: .; clone_size: few; cdr3_nt: TGCGCCAGCAGCCAAAATTCCGGGGTCGGCTCCTACGAGCAGTACTTC; cdr3_aa: CASSQNSGVGSYEQYF
j_call: TRBJ1-6; cdr3_length: 14; v_call: TRBV3-1; d_call: TRBD1; clone_size: many; cdr3_nt: TGTGCCAGCACCCGGACAGGAGATAATTCACCCCTCCACTTT; cdr3_aa: CASTRTGDNSPLHF
j_call: TRBJ2-1; cdr3_length: 14; v_call: TRBV2; d_call: TRBD1; clone_size: many; cdr3_nt: TGTGCCAGCAGTGGACAGGGTGTTCCCCCTGAGCAGTTCTTC; cdr3_aa: CASSGQGVPPEQFF
j_call: TRBJ2-1; cdr3_length: 15; v_call: TRBV5-8; d_call: TRBD1; clone_size: .; cdr3_nt: TGTGCCAGCAGGGTGACAGGGGCCTTGGACAATGAGCAGTTCTTC; cdr3_aa: CASRVTGALDNEQFF
j_call: TRBJ2-7; cdr3_length: 18; v_call: TRBV9; d_call: TRBD1; clone_size: few; cdr3_nt: TGTGCCAGCAGCGTCGGGACAGGGTCATACGACAGCTCATACGAGCAGTACTTC; cdr3_aa: CASSVGTGSYDSSYEQYF
j_call: TRBJ1-1; cdr3_length: 14; v_call: TRBV20-1; d_call: .; clone_size: many; cdr3_nt: TGCAGTGCCCCCCCGCCAAGTCCGAACACTGAAGCTTTCTTT; cdr3_aa: CSAPPPSPNTEAFF
j_call: TRBJ1-2; cdr3_length: 19; v_call: TRBV4-1; d_call: .; clone_size: .; cdr3_nt: TGCGCCAGCAGCCTTCCTAAAGCAGGGGCCACGCCCGAGTCTTATGGCTACACCTTC; cdr3_aa: CASSLPKAGATPESYGYTF
j_call: TRBJ2-1; cdr3_length: 13; v_call: TRBV20-1; d_call: .; clone_size: many; cdr3_nt: TGCAGTGTCCCCGAGGCGTCCTACAATGAGCAGTTCTTC; cdr3_aa: CSVPEASYNEQFF
j_call: TRBJ2-1; cdr3_length: 18; v_call: TRBV6-9; d_call: .; clone_size: many; cdr3_nt: TGTGCCAGCAGTTATTCCACCGGGACAAAAAGGACCTACAATGAGCAGTTCTTC; cdr3_aa: CASSYSTGTKRTYNEQFF
j_call: TRBJ2-5; cdr3_length: 13; v_call: TRBV20-1; d_call: .; clone_size: many; cdr3_nt: TGCAGTGCTTCATCAGTAATGGGAGAGACCCAGTACTTC; cdr3_aa: CSASSVMGETQYF
j_call: TRBJ1-5; cdr3_length: 15; v_call: TRBV7-8; d_call: TRBD1; clone_size: many; cdr3_nt: TGTGCCAGCAGCTTAAGGCAGGGGGACCATCAGCCCCAGCATTTT; cdr3_aa: CASSLRQGDHQPQHF
j_call: TRBJ2-3; cdr3_length: 17; v_call: TRBV28; d_call: .; clone_size: .; cdr3_nt: TGTGCCAGCAGTTCTATAGTCAGGACACGAAGCACAGATACGCAGTATTTT; cdr3_aa: CASSSIVRTRSTDTQYF
j_call: TRBJ2-5; cdr3_length: 15; v_call: TRBV6-5; d_call: .; clone_size: many; cdr3_nt: TGTGCCAGCAGTTACAGTCGGGGGGCCGGAGAGACCCAGTACTTC; cdr3_aa: CASSYSRGAGETQYF
j_call: TRBJ1-1; cdr3_length: 16; v_call: TRBV29-1; d_call: TRBD1; clone_size: many; cdr3_nt: TGCAGCGTTGAAGAAATACAGGGGAAGGGCAACACTGAAGCTTTCTTT; cdr3_aa: CSVEEIQGKGNTEAFF
j_call: TRBJ2-7; cdr3_length: 14; v_call: TRBV20-1; d_call: TRBD1; clone_size: many; cdr3_nt: TGCAGTGCTAGAGGGACAGGGTTCCCCTACGAGCAGTACTTC; cdr3_aa: CSARGTGFPYEQYF
j_call: TRBJ2-1; cdr3_length: 14; v_call: TRBV6-2/TRBV6-3; d_call: .; clone_size: .; cdr3_nt: TGTGCCAGCAGTCCGGTTCCGCCGACTGGTGAGCAGTTCTTC; cdr3_aa: CASSPVPPTGEQFF
j_call: TRBJ1-5; cdr3_length: 13; v_call: TRBV5-5; d_call: .; clone_size: .; cdr3_nt: TGTGCCAGCAGCTTGTTAGTTAGTCAGCCCCAGCATTTT; cdr3_aa: CASSLLVSQPQHF
j_call: TRBJ2-1; cdr3_length: 13; v_call: TRBV20-1; d_call: .; clone_size: many; cdr3_nt: TGCAGTGCTCCCCGACAACCGGGGAATGAGCAGTTCTTC; cdr3_aa: CSAPRQPGNEQFF